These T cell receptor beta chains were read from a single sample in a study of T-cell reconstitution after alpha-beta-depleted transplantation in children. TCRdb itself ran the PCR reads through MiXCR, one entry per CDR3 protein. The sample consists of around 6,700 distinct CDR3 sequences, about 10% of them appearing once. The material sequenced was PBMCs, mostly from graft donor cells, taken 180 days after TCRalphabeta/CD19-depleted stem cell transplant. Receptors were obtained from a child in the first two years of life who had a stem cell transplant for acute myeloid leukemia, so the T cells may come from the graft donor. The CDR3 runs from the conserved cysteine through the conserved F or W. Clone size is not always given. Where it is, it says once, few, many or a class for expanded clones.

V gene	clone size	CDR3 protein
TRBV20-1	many	CSARGVRGKNGYTF
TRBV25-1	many	CASSESLGQGDHYEQYF
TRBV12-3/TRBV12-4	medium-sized	CASSEQGETQYF
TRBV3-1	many	CASSQSGTDSADTQYF
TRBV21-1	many	CASSRVRITGSYGYTF
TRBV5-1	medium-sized	CASSPQGGYEQYF
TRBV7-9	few	CASSLGTRLAKNIQYF
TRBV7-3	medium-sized	CASSSTSHEQFF
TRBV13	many	CASSLDRVISYNEQFF
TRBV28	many	CASNAPGTSGRETQYF
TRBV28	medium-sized	CASRGSTDYEQYF
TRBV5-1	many	CASSQQGASYEQYF
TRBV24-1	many	CATSDRTWTGELFF
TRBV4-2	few	CASSHDSLNEQFF
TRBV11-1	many	CASSPGGGQGGRTYEQYF
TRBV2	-	CASSETSAHEQYF
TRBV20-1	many	CSARPLREGYEQYF
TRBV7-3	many	CASSLGRSTDTQYF
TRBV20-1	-	CSARDGRTGLGNEAFF
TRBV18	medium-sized	CASSPASGRSNEQFF
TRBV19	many	CASSTGQGFTDTQYF
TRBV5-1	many	CASSLTGAGNTGELFF
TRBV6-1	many	CASRGRSGSYEQYF
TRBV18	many	CASSPRGRGNQDTQYF
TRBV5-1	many	CASSLVQGLNTEAFF
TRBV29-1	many	CSASGHGLYEQYF
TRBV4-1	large	CASRQREGLYEQYF
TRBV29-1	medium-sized	CSVEWWWGARETQYF
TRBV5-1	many	CASSLGGTADLSYEQYF
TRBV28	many	CASSFGSPGGRITFF
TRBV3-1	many	CASSLGTEGYGYTF
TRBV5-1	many	CASSLASVAGVDNEQFF
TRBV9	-	CASSVGDGTEAFF
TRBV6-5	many	CASSYLGKNIQYF
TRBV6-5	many	CASSYSRRANYGYTF
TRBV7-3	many	CASSRVGTSGRGSYNEQFF
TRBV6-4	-	CASRPRGGGLYEQYF
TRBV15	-	CTTSKDTILSNQPQQF
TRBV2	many	CASSNLRASSYGYTF
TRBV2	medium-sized	CASSGTSGNEQFF
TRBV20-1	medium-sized	CSVAGTSGYNEQFF
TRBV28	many	CASRGAGVSSPLHF
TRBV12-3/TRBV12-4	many	CASSPQGVLTYGQYF
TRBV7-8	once	CASSLGGYNQPQHF
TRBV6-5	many	CASSYPGGGGRDNEQFF